Sequencing of this TCR beta chain was carried out in a study of blood T cell repertoires in COVID-19. In the study overall: Donors in the United States, Italy and Spain gave samples during acute or convalescent COVID-19. T cells, B-cell-depleted T cells, or PBMCs provided the cDNA or gDNA that served as material.

From germline, CDR1 is SNHLY and CDR2 FYNNEI. The CDR3 covers 14 residues. V lost 6 bases and J 2 bases, leaving 14 bases between the germline ends. Per the authors' pipeline: Counts of nucleated cells, estimated from reference gene primer amplification, were obtained. Only in-frame clones appear in the TCRdb table, and some are missing; sequencing was by immunoSEQ multiplex PCR. V, J and clone size were drawn from that table, and D and trimming were deduced from the DNA. This sample has roughly 260,000 clones; 80% to 90% occur once, and the top ten carry about 4.8%. The sequence came from a woman aged 70-85 years with acute or convalescent COVID-19. The sequenced sample consisted of peripheral blood. The chain joins TRBV2 to TRBJ2-7; a possible D gene is TRBD1 (5 bases). The CDR3 loop is CASRAPQATYEQYF. Written as DNA, the CDR3 is TGTGCCAGCAGGGCGCCACAGGCTACCTACGAGCAGTACTTC.